This is a list of T cell receptor beta chains from one sample in a study of Ad26.COV2.S vaccination and SARS-CoV-2 variants. The repertoire was sequenced with immunoSEQ multiplex PCR; TCRdb's copy has only in-frame clones and lacks some. The sample yields around 250,000 clones, around 90% seen once. Sequenced here: peripheral blood, sampled in a trial of Ad26.COV2.S vaccine versus placebo. These receptors originate from a person between 18 and 60 years old who received the Ad26.COV2.S COVID-19 vaccine or a placebo. Both conserved end residues are part of each CDR3. The D gene is left open where the match is weak. Only some rows state a clone size, as once, few, many or a class for expanded clones.

size: -; J: TRBJ1-1; D: -; V: TRBV2; CDR3: CASSELMNTEAFF; DNA: TGTGCCAGCAGTGAACTGATGAACACTGAAGCTTTCTTT
size: -; J: TRBJ2-3; D: -; V: TRBV18; CDR3: CASSPLPSSTDTQYF; DNA: TGTGCCAGCTCACCACTTCCTAGCTCTACAGATACGCAGTATTTT
size: -; J: TRBJ2-7; D: -; V: TRBV5-6; CDR3: CASSLDSRDEQYF; DNA: TGTGCCAGCAGCCTGGACAGTCGGGACGAGCAGTACTTC
size: -; J: TRBJ1-1; D: TRBD1; V: TRBV3-1/TRBV3-2; CDR3: CASSQDKGALNTEAFF; DNA: TGTGCCAGCAGCCAAGATAAGGGGGCTCTGAACACTGAAGCTTTCTTT
size: -; J: TRBJ2-3; D: TRBD1; V: TRBV6-2/TRBV6-3; CDR3: CASSQPGQGTDTQYF; DNA: TGTGCCAGCAGCCAGCCGGGACAGGGGACAGATACGCAGTATTTT
size: -; J: TRBJ2-1; D: TRBD2; V: TRBV5-8; CDR3: CASSVRTSGKNEQFF; DNA: TGTGCCAGCAGCGTTCGGACTAGCGGGAAGAATGAGCAGTTCTTC
size: -; J: TRBJ2-3; D: -; V: TRBV3-1/TRBV3-2; CDR3: CASSQGQMMYHTQYF; DNA: TGTGCCAGCAGCCAAGGGCAAATGATGTACCATACGCAGTATTTT
size: -; J: TRBJ2-1; D: -; V: TRBV2; CDR3: CASSPLGEQFF; DNA: TGTGCCAGCAGCCCCTTGGGTGAGCAGTTCTTC
size: -; J: TRBJ1-4; D: -; V: TRBV9; CDR3: CASSGQESEKLFF; DNA: TGTGCCAGCAGCGGACAGGAGTCTGAAAAACTGTTTTTT
size: -; J: TRBJ1-6; D: TRBD1; V: TRBV7-9; CDR3: CASSLRGQGNSPLHF; DNA: TGTGCCAGCAGCTTAAGGGGACAGGGCAATTCACCCCTCCACTTT
size: -; J: TRBJ2-1; D: -; V: TRBV6-2/TRBV6-3; CDR3: CASSPLDNEQFF; DNA: TGTGCCAGCAGTCCCCTAGACAATGAGCAGTTCTTC
size: -; J: TRBJ1-1; D: TRBD1; V: TRBV6-4; CDR3: CASSDHMTGGRAFF; DNA: TGTGCCAGCAGTGACCATATGACAGGGGGAAGAGCTTTCTTT
size: -; J: TRBJ1-4; D: -; V: TRBV18; CDR3: CASSPGTLNEKLFF; DNA: TGTGCCAGCTCACCAGGGACCCTTAATGAAAAACTGTTTTTT
size: -; J: TRBJ2-2; D: -; V: TRBV2; CDR3: CASRAGWGLGITGELFF; DNA: TGTGCCAGCAGAGCGGGGTGGGGGCTCGGGATCACCGGGGAGCTGTTTTTT
size: -; J: TRBJ2-1; D: -; V: TRBV7-9; CDR3: CAITTGGLFYNEQFF; DNA: TGTGCCATTACTACTGGCGGTTTATTCTACAATGAGCAGTTCTTC
size: few; J: TRBJ1-4; D: -; V: TRBV3-1/TRBV3-2; CDR3: CASSPSTGGGNEKLFF; DNA: TGTGCCAGCAGCCCGTCCACGGGTGGAGGTAATGAAAAACTGTTTTTT
size: -; J: TRBJ1-1; D: -; V: TRBV3-1/TRBV3-2; CDR3: CASSQGQVNTEAFF; DNA: TGTGCCAGCAGCCAAGGGCAGGTTAACACTGAAGCTTTCTTT
size: -; J: TRBJ2-1; D: -; V: TRBV20-1; CDR3: CSASGSNEQFF; DNA: TGCAGTGCTAGCGGGAGCAATGAGCAGTTCTTC
size: -; J: TRBJ2-1; D: TRBD2; V: TRBV24-1; CDR3: CATSDSPTSGRQFF; DNA: TGTGCCACCAGTGATTCCCCGACTAGCGGGAGGCAGTTCTTC
size: -; J: TRBJ2-4; D: -; V: TRBV30; CDR3: CAWSVQWNIQYF; DNA: TGTGCCTGGAGTGTACAGTGGAACATTCAGTACTTC
size: -; J: TRBJ1-2; D: -; V: TRBV6-2/TRBV6-3; CDR3: CASSYRLRDGYTF; DNA: TGTGCCAGCAGTTACCGCCTCAGGGACGGCTACACCTTC
size: -; J: TRBJ2-3; D: TRBD2; V: TRBV5-8; CDR3: CASSSGLAGRTSTDTQYF; DNA: TGTGCCAGCAGCTCGGGACTAGCGGGACGAACATCCACAGATACGCAGTATTTT
size: once; J: TRBJ1-1; D: TRBD1; V: TRBV4-3; CDR3: CASSQDRDRAAFF; DNA: TGCGCCAGCAGCCAAGATAGGGACAGGGCGGCTTTCTTT
size: -; J: TRBJ1-1; D: -; V: TRBV19; CDR3: CASSIRPNTEAFF; DNA: TGTGCCAGTAGTATCCGGCCGAACACTGAAGCTTTCTTT
size: -; J: TRBJ1-5; D: -; V: TRBV30; CDR3: CAWSAGNQPQHF; DNA: TGTGCCTGGAGTGCTGGAAATCAGCCCCAGCATTTT
size: -; J: TRBJ2-2; D: -; V: TRBV13; CDR3: CASSSQTGLTGELFF; DNA: TGTGCCAGCAGCTCCCAGACAGGACTCACCGGGGAGCTGTTTTTT
size: -; J: TRBJ1-6; D: TRBD1; V: TRBV5-1; CDR3: CASSHVGTGPNSPLHF; DNA: TGCGCCAGCAGCCACGTCGGGACAGGGCCGAATTCACCCCTCCACTTT
size: -; J: TRBJ2-1; D: -; V: TRBV4-1; CDR3: CASSQPYNEQFF; DNA: TGCGCCAGCAGCCAACCCTACAATGAGCAGTTCTTC
size: -; J: TRBJ1-6; D: -; V: TRBV19; CDR3: CASSIVGATGSPLHF; DNA: TGTGCCAGTAGTATAGTCGGGGCTACAGGTTCACCCCTCCACTTT
size: -; J: TRBJ1-4; D: -; V: TRBV25-1; CDR3: CASSDLNEKLFF; DNA: TGTGCCAGCAGTGATCTCAACGAAAAACTGTTTTTT
size: -; J: TRBJ2-3; D: TRBD2; V: TRBV4-3; CDR3: CASSQGLAGATDTQYF; DNA: TGCGCCAGCAGCCAAGGCCTAGCGGGAGCCACAGATACGCAGTATTTT
size: -; J: TRBJ1-2; D: -; V: TRBV4-1; CDR3: CASSQGWGYTF; DNA: TGCGCCAGCAGCCAGGGATGGGGCTACACCTTC